This T cell receptor (beta chain) was documented in a study of Graves' ophthalmopathy and Graves' hyperthyroidism. CDR1 and CDR2 from the germline V gene are ENHRY and SYGVKD. The V and J ends lost 10 bases and 0 bases, in that order; junction bases with no gene match: 6. The CDR3 length is 13 residues. The study amplified TCR beta CDR3 regions using RNA transcripts. Following a first-round RT-PCR that used HTBI primers, a second-round multiplex PCR was carried out. TCRdb processed the multiplex PCR reads anew with MiXCR; each CDR3 protein has one entry. Of 1 million to 1.3 million distinct CDR3 sequences listed, 36% are singletons.

The receptor comes from an adult man with Graves' hyperthyroidism. Sequencing input: peripheral blood or thyroid tissue (not recorded which). J is TRBJ2-7 and V is TRBV10-3, with 7 bases that match TRBD2. CDR3 in amino acids: CATDPGGSYEQYF. The DNA for the CDR3 is TGTGCCACTGACCCGGGGGGCTCCTACGAGCAGTACTTC.